This T cell receptor (beta chain) emerged from a study of cytomegalovirus exposure and HLA in healthy donors. Study-wide results and limits: TCR beta V segments were, for the most part, productive about 87% or about 30% of the time in an earlier analysis.

The CDR3 runs to 15 residues. J was trimmed by 3 bases and V by 0 bases; bases with no gene match: 2. The germline V gene encodes CDR1 SGHRS and CDR2 YFSETQ. The donors, nominally healthy at sampling, likely had unrecorded immune exposures. In the PCR, 60 Vbeta and 13 Jbeta primers were used. Libraries were prepared by immunoSEQ multiplex PCR; TCRdb keeps only in-frame clonotypes and omits some of them. The sample totals approximately 120,000 clones; its top ten clones hold 2%. Remarks on this clone: Antigen unknown.

Material: PBMCs. The chain has TRBV5-1 and TRBJ1-3; TRBD1 agrees at 8 bases. This clonotype originated in a woman in her sixties or seventies in good health and CMV-seronegative. The CDR3 DNA follows: TGCGCCAGCAGCTTGGATGGACAGGGTGGAAACACCATATATTTT. This encodes CASSLDGQGGNTIYF.